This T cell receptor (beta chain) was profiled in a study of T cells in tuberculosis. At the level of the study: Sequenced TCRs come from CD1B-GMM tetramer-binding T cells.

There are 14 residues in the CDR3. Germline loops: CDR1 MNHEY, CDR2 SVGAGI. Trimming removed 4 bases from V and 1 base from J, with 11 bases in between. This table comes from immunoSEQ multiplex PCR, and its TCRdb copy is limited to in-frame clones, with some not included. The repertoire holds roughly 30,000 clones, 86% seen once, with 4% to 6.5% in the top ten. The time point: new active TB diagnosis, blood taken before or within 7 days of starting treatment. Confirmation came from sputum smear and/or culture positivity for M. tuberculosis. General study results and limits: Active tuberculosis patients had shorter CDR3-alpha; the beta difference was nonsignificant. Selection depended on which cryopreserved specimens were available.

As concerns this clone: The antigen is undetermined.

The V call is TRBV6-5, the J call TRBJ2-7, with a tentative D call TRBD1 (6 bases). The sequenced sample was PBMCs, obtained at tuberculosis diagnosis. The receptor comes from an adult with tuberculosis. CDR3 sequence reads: CASSLQGASYEQYF. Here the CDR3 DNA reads TGTGCCAGCAGTTTACAGGGTGCATCCTACGAGCAGTACTTC.